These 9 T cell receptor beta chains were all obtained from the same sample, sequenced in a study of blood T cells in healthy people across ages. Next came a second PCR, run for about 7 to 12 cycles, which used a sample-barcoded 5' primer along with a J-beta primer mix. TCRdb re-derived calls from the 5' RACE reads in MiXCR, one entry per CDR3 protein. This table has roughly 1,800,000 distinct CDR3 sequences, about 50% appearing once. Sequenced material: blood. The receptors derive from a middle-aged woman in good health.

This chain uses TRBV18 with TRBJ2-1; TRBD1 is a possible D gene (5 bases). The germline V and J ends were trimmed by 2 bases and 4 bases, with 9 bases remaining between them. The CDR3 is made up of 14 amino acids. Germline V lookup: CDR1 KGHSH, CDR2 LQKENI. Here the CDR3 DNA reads TGTGCCAGCTCACCAGATACAGGATACAATGAGCAGTTCTTC. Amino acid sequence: CASSPDTGYNEQFF.

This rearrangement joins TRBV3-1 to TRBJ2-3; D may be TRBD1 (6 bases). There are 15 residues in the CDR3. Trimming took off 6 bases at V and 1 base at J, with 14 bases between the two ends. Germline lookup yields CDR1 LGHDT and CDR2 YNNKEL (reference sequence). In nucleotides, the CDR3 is TGTGCCAGCAGGCCCAGGGGTATAGGCACAGATACGCAGTATTTT. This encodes CASRPRGIGTDTQYF.

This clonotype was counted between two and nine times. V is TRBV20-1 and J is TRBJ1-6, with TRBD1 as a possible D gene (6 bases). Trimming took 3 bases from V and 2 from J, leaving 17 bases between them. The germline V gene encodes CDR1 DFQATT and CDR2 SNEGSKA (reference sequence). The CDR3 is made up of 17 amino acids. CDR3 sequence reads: CSARGGFGGAYNSPLHF. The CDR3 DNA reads TGCAGTGCTAGGGGGGGGTTCGGGGGCGCCTATAATTCACCCCTCCACTTT.

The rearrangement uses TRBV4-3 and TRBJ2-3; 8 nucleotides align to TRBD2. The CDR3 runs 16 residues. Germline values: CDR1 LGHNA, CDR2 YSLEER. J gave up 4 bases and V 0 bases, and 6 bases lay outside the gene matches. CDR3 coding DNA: TGCGCCAGCAGCCAAGAGCAGCGGGGGATCGCAGATACGCAGTATTTT. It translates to CASSQEQRGIADTQYF.

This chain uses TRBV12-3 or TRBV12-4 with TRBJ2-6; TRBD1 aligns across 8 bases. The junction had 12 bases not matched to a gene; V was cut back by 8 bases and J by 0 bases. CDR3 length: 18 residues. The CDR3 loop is CASAKPGQARSGANVLTF. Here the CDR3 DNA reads TGTGCCAGCGCAAAACCGGGACAGGCTCGCTCTGGGGCCAACGTCCTGACTTTC.

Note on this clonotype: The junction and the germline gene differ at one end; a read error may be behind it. The chain's CDR3 is CSARDRTGGNSPLHF. The CDR3, as DNA: TGCAGTGCTAGAGATCGGACAGGTGGAAATTCTCCCCTCCACTTT. The chain carries TRBV20-1 and TRBJ1-6; 7 bases map to TRBD1. The CDR3 runs to 15 residues. CDR1 DFQATT and CDR2 SNEGSKA come from the germline V gene (reference sequence).

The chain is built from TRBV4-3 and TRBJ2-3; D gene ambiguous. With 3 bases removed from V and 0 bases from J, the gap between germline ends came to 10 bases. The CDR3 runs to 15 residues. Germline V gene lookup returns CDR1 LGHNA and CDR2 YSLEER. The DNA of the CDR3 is TGCGCCAGCAGCCACTCGACGGGTAGCACAGATACGCAGTATTTT. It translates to CASSHSTGSTDTQYF.

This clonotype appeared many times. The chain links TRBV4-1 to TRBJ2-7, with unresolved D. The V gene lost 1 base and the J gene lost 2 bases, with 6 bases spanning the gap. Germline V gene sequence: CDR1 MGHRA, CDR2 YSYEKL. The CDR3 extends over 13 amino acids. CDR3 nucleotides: TGCGCCAGCAGCCAAGGGCGTGCCTACGAGCAGTACTTC. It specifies CASSQGRAYEQYF.

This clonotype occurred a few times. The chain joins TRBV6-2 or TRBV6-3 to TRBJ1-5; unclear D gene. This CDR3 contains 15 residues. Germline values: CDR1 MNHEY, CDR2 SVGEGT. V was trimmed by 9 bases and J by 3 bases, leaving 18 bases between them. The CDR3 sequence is CASLPSPGLNQPQHF. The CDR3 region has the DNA TGTGCCAGTCTCCCGTCGCCAGGCCTCAATCAGCCCCAGCATTTT.